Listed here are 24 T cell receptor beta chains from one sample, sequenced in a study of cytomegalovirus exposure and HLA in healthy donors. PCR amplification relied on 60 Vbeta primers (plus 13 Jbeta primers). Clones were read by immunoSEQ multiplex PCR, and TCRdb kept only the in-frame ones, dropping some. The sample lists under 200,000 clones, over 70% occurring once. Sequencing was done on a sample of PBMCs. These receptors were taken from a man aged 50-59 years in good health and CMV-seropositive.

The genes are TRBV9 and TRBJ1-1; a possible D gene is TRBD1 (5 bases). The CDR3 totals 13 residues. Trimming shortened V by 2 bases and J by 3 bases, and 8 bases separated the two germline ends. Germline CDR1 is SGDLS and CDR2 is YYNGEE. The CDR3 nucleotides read TGTGCCAGCAGCGTTGCAGGGCACACTGAAGCTTTCTTT. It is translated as CASSVAGHTEAFF.

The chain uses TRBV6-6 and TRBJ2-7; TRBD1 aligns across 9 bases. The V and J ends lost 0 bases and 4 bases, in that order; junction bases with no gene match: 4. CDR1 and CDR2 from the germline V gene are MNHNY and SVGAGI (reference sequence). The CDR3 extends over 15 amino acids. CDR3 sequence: CASSYSGTGSYEQYF. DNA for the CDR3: TGTGCCAGCAGTTACTCCGGGACAGGGTCATACGAGCAGTACTTC.

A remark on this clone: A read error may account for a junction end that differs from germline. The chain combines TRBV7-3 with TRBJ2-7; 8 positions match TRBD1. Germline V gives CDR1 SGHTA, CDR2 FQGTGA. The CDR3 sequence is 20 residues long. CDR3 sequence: CASSHYCHRRVDRGTYEQYF. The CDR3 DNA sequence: TGTGCCAGCAGCCATTATTGTCATCGGCGGGTAGACAGGGGTACCTATGAGCAGTACTTC.

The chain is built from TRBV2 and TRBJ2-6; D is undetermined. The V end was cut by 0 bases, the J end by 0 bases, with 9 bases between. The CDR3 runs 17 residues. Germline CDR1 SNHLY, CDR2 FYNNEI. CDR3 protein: CASSEAYGPSGANVLTF. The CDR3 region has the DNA TGTGCCAGCAGTGAAGCATACGGTCCCTCTGGGGCCAACGTCCTGACTTTC.

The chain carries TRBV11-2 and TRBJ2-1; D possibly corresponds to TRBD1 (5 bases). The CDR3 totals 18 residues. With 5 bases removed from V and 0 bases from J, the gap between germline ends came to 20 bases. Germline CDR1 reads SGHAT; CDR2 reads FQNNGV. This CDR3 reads CASSPLRTSSSSYNEQFF. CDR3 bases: TGTGCCAGCAGCCCCCTTCGGACAAGCTCGAGCTCCTACAATGAGCAGTTCTTC.

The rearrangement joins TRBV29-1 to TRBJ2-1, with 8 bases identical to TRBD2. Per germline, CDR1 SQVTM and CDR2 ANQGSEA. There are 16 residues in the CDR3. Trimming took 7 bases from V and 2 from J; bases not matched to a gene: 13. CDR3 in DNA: TGCAGCGCGGAGGATAGCGGGGCGGAAGCCTACAATGAGCAGTTCTTC. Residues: CSAEDSGAEAYNEQFF.

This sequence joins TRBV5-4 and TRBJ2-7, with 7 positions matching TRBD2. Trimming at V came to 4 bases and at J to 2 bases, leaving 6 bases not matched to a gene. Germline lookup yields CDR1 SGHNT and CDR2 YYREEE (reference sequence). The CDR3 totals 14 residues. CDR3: CASSHPAGAYEQYF. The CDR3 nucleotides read TGTGCCAGCAGCCATCCTGCGGGAGCCTACGAGCAGTACTTC.

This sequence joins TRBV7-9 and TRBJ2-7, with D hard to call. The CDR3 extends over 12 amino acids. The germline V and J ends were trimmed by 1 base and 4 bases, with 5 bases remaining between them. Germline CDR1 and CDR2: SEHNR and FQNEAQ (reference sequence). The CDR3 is CASSLVEYEQYF. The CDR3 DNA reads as TGTGCCAGCAGCTTAGTAGAGTACGAGCAGTACTTC.

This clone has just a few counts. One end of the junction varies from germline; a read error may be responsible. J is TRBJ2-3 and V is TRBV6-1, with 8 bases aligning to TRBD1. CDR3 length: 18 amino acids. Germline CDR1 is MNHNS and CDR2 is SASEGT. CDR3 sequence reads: CTSSGSLAGGLSTDTQYF. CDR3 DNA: TGTACCAGCAGTGGAAGTCTAGCAGGGGGCCTGAGCACAGATACGCAGTATTTT.

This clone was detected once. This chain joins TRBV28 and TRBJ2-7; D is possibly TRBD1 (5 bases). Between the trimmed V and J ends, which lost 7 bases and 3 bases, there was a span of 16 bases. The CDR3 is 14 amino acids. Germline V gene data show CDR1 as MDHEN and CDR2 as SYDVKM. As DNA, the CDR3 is TGTGCCAGCAACCCTCGGCCAGGGCGCTACGAGCAGTACTTC. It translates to CASNPRPGRYEQYF.

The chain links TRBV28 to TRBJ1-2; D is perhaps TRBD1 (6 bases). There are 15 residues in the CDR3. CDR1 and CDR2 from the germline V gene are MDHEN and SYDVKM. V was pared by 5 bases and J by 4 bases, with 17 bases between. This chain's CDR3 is CASSPQVRTAYGYTF. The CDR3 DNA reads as TGTGCCAGCAGTCCCCAGGTGAGGACAGCCTATGGCTACACCTTC.

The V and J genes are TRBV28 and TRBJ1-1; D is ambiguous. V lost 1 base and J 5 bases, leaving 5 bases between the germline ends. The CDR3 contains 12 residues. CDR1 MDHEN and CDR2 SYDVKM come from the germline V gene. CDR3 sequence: CASSLSLTEAFF. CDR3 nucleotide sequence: TGTGCCAGCAGTTTATCGTTGACTGAAGCTTTCTTT.

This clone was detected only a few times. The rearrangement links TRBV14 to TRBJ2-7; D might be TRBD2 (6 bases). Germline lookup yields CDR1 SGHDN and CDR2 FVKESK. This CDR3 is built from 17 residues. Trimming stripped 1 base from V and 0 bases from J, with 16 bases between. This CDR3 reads CASSQGVLSGGSYEQYF. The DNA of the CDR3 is TGTGCCAGCAGCCAAGGAGTACTTAGCGGAGGCTCCTACGAGCAGTACTTC.

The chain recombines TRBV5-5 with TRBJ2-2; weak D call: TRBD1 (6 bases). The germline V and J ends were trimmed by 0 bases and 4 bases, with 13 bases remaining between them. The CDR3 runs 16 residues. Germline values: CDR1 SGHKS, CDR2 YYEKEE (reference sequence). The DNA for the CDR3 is TGTGCCAGCAGCTTGGTGGTTGGGGGCAGCACCGGGGAGCTGTTTTTT. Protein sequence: CASSLVVGGSTGELFF.

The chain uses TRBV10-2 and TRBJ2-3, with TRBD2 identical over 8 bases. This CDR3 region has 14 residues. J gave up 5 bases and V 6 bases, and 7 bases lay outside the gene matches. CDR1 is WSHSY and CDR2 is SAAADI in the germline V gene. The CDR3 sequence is CASRGSGGGDTQYF. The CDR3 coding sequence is TGCGCCAGCAGAGGGAGCGGGGGCGGAGATACGCAGTATTTT.

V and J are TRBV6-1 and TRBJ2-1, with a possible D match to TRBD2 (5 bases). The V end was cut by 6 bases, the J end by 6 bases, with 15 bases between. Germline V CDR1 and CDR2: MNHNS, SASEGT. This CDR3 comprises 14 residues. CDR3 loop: CASRIGVSSNEQFF. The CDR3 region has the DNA TGTGCCAGCAGGATCGGGGTCAGCAGCAATGAGCAGTTCTTC.

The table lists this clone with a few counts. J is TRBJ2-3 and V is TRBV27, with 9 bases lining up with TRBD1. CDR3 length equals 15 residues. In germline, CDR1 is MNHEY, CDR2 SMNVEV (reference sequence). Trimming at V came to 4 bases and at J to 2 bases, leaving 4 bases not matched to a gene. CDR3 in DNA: TGTGCCAGCAGTTGGGGGACAGGGTCCACAGATACGCAGTATTTT. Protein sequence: CASSWGTGSTDTQYF.

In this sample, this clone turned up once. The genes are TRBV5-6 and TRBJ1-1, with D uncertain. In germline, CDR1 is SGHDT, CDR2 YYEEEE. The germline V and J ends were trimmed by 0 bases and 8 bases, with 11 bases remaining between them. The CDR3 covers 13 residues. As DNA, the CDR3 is TGTGCCAGCAGCTTGGCCCTTAGGAGCGAAGCTTTCTTT. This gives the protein CASSLALRSEAFF.

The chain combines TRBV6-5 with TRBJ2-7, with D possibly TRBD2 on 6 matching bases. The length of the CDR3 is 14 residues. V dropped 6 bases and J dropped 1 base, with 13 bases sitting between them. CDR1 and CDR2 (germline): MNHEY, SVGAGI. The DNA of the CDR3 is TGTGCCAGCAGCCTCCTAGCGACATCCTACGAGCAGTACTTC. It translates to CASSLLATSYEQYF.

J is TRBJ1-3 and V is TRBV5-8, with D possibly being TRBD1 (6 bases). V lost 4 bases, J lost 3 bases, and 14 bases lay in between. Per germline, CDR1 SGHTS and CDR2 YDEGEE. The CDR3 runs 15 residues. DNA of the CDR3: TGTGCCAGCAGCGTGCGGGGGGCGCGTGGAAACACCATATATTTT. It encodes CASSVRGARGNTIYF.

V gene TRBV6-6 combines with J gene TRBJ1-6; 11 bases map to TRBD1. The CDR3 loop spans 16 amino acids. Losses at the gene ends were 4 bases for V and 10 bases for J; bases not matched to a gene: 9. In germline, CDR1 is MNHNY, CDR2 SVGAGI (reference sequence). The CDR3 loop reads CASSFRTGGSGSPLHF. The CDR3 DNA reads TGTGCCAGCAGTTTCAGGACAGGGGGCAGTGGATCACCCCTCCACTTT.

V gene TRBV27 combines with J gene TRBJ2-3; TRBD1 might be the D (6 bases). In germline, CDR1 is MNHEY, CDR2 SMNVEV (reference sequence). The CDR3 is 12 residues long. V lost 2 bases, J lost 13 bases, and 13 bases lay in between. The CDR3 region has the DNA TGTGCCAGCAGTTTAAAGGGGGAAAAAGAGTATTTT. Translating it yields CASSLKGEKEYF.

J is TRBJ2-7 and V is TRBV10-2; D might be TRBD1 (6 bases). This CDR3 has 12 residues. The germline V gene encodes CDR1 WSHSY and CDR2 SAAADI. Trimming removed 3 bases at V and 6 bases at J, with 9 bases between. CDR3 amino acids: CASSDHRVEQYF. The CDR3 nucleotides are TGCGCCAGCAGTGACCACAGGGTCGAGCAGTACTTC.

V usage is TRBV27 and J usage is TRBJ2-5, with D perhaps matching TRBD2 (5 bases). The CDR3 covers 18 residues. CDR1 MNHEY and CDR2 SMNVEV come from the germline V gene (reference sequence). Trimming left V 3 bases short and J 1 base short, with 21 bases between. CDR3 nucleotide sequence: TGTGCCAGCAGTTTTGGGAGAACGCTCCGCAACATCCAAGAGACCCAGTACTTC. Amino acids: CASSFGRTLRNIQETQYF.